Included here is one T cell receptor (beta chain) sequence, with context. Antigen: not known. This sample was taken from a study of T-cell memory formation after mild COVID-19. Study findings and constraints: Most CD4+ clones that shrank were in CM and EM, while CD8+ ones turned up in EMRA. Later expanders leaned CD4+, whereas clones that contracted between day 15 and 85 were balanced CD4/CD8. Second-wave clones reaching peak frequency on day 37 lacked confirmed SARS-CoV-2 specificity.

CDR1 and CDR2 (germline): SGHTS, YDEGEE. Trimming removed 4 bases from V and 6 bases from J, with 19 bases in between. The CDR3 spans 16 residues. TCRdb called the 5' RACE reads again in MiXCR, with one record for every CDR3 protein. The top ten clones hold around 13% of a sample with about 400,000 distinct CDR3 sequences, about 22% of them seen once. Sequences were obtained from PBMCs or a T cell subset sorted from them (not recorded which). This clonotype was obtained from an adult woman who had mild COVID-19 (a few samples of this study predate the infection). Cell type and time point are not known. The genes are TRBV5-8 and TRBJ1-4, with D perhaps TRBD1 (5 bases). The CDR3 loop reads CASSKGTPGVDEKLFF. The CDR3 nucleotides are TGTGCCAGCAGCAAAGGGACTCCGGGGGTGGATGAAAAACTGTTTTTT.